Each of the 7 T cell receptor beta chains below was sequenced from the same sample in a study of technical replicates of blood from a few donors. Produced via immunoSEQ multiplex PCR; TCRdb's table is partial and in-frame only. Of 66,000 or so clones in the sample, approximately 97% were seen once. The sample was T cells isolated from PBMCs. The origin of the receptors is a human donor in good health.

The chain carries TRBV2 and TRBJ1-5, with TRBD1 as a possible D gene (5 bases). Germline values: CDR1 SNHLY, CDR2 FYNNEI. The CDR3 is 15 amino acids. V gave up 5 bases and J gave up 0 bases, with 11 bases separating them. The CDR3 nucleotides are TGTGCCAGCAGTTTGCGACAGAATAGCAATCAGCCCCAGCATTTT. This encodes CASSLRQNSNQPQHF.

The CDR3 spells CASSLDGRVNSIYGYTF. In DNA form, the CDR3 reads TGTGCCAGCAGCTTAGATGGCAGGGTAAACAGTATCTATGGCTACACCTTC. This sequence joins TRBV7-9 and TRBJ1-2; possibly TRBD1 for D (5 bases). The germline V gene encodes CDR1 SEHNR and CDR2 FQNEAQ (reference sequence). This CDR3 has 17 amino acids. Trimming removed 1 base from V and 4 bases from J, with 19 bases in between. The full variable domain, completed using reference TRBV7-9 and TRBJ1-2, is DTGVSQNPRHKITKRGQNVTFRCDPISEHNRLYWYRQTLGQGPEFLTYFQNEAQLEKSRLLSDRFSAERPKGSFSTLEIQRTEQGDSAMYLCASSLDGRVNSIYGYTFGSGTRLTVV.

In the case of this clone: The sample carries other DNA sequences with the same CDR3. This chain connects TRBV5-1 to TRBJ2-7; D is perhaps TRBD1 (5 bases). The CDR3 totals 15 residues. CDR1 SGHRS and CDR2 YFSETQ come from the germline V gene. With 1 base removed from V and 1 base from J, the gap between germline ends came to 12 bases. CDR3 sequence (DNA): TGCGCCAGCAGCTTGTCGCAGGGTCGGTCCTACGAGCAGTACTTC. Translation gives CASSLSQGRSYEQYF.

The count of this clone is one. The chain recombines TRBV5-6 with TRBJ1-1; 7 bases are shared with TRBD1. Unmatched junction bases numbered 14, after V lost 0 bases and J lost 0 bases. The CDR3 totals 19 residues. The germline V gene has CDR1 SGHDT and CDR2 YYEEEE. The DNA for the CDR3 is TGTGCCAGCAGCTTGGGACAGGGTTCATTCCCCCGCTTGAACACTGAAGCTTTCTTT. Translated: CASSLGQGSFPRLNTEAFF.

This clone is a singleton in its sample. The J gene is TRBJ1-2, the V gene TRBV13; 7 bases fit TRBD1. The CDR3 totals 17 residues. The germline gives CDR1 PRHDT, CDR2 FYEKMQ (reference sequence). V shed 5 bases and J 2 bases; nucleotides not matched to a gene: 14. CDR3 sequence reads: CASSTGPLRQGNYGYTF. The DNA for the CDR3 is TGTGCCAGCAGCACAGGGCCTTTAAGACAGGGAAACTATGGCTACACCTTC.

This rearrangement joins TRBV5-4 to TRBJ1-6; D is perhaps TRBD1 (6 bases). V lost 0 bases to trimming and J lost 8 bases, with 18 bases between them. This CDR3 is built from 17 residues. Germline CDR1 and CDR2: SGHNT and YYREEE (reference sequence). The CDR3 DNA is TGTGCCAGCAGCTTGGGAAAACAGGGAGTCCGGGATTCACCCCTCCACTTT. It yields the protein CASSLGKQGVRDSPLHF.

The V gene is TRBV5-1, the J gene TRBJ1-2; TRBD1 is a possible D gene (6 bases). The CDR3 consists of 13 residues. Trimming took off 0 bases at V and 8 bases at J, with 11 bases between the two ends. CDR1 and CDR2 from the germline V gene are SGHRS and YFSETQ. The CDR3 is CASSLVAGGGYTF. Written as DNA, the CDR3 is TGCGCCAGCAGCTTGGTTGCGGGGGGCGGCTACACCTTC.